The 10 T cell receptor beta chains below all came from one sample that was sequenced in a study of neurological immune-mediated disorders. TCRdb re-analysed the 5' RACE reads in MiXCR, keeping a single row per CDR3 protein. The sample records about 62,000 distinct CDR3 sequences, 3% to 4% being singletons. The sequenced sample consisted of PBMCs. The receptors here all came from a woman between 50 and 59 years old with multiple sclerosis.

This clonotype was recorded many times. DNA for the CDR3: TGTGCCATCAGTGGAACAGGGGGCAAGAGGACTGAAGCTTTCTTT. Amino acids: CAISGTGGKRTEAFF. The rearrangement uses TRBV10-3 and TRBJ1-1; 9 bases match TRBD1. The CDR3 is made up of 15 amino acids. The V segment lost 4 bases and the J segment 5 bases; nucleotides outside the gene matches: 8. Germline V gives CDR1 ENHRY, CDR2 SYGVKD.

By share of the sample, this clonotype is medium-sized. CDR3 nucleotide sequence: TGCGCCAGCAGCCAAAGCGCCACAGGGCGATCCTACGAGCAGTACTTC. This gives the protein CASSQSATGRSYEQYF. The J gene is TRBJ2-7, the V gene TRBV4-3; D may be TRBD1 (6 bases). Germline CDR1 and CDR2: LGHNA and YSLEER. CDR3 length: 16 amino acids. Trimming took 2 bases from V and 1 from J, leaving 15 bases between them.

In its sample, this clonotype was seen a few times. The rearrangement links TRBV21-1 to TRBJ2-1. TRBV21-1 is classified as a pseudogene. The CDR3 loop spans 15 amino acids. The CDR3 is CASSNGQFSYNEQFF. CDR3 sequence (DNA): TGTGCCAGCAGCAATGGCCAGTTTAGCTACAATGAGCAGTTCTTC.

This clonotype was counted only a few times. The CDR3 DNA reads as TGTGCCAGCAGCGTAGACGGACTAAACAATGAGCAGTTCTTC. Its protein is CASSVDGLNNEQFF. The chain combines TRBV9 with TRBJ2-1, with D maybe TRBD2 (6 bases). Germline lookup yields CDR1 SGDLS and CDR2 YYNGEE. The CDR3 length is 14 residues. V shed 0 bases and J shed 5 bases, with 9 bases lying between them.

This clonotype showed up many times. The rearrangement uses TRBV20-1 and TRBJ2-1; TRBD2 aligns across 9 bases. CDR1 and CDR2 from the germline V gene are DFQATT and SNEGSKA (reference sequence). The CDR3 covers 18 residues. V shed 0 bases and J 0 bases; nucleotides not matched to a gene: 9. The DNA for the CDR3 is TGCAGTGCTAGAGAGTTTCTAGCGGGGCGAAGCTCCTACAATGAGCAGTTCTTC. Translation: CSAREFLAGRSSYNEQFF.

A few counts support this clonotype. The conserved phenylalanine or tryptophan is not found at the CDR3 terminus, so this likely reflects a read error. This chain joins TRBV7-9 and TRBJ1-2; possibly TRBD1 for D (5 bases). The CDR3 covers 15 residues. Germline V gives CDR1 SEHNR, CDR2 FQNEAQ (reference sequence). Trimming left V 5 bases short and J 3 bases short, with 16 bases between. CDR3 sequence reads: CASSGGFGEYYGYTC. The CDR3 DNA reads TGTGCCAGCAGCGGGGGATTCGGGGAATACTATGGCTACACCTGC.

This clonotype was counted at least ten times. The rearrangement joins TRBV10-3 to TRBJ2-1; a possible D gene is TRBD2 (5 bases). Trimming left V 7 bases short and J 3 bases short, with 10 bases between. Per germline, CDR1 ENHRY and CDR2 SYGVKD. CDR3 length: 13 residues. The CDR3 nucleotides read TGTGCCATCAAGAAGGAGGTCTACAATGAGCAGTTCTTC. This encodes CAIKKEVYNEQFF.

This clonotype has more than one count but fewer than ten. A junction end diverges from the germline sequence, so it may reflect a read error. The V gene is TRBV7-2, the J gene TRBJ1-6; TRBD1 agrees at 7 bases. The CDR3 is made up of 16 amino acids. CDR1 SGHTA and CDR2 FQGNSA come from the germline V gene. CDR3 sequence reads: CASSLLTGRVNSPLNF. The DNA of the CDR3 is TGTGCCAGCAGCTTATTGACAGGGAGGGTGAATTCACCCCTCAACTTT.

This clonotype was recorded many times. The V and J genes are TRBV9 and TRBJ2-3, with 11 bases fitting TRBD2. Germline V gene sequence: CDR1 SGDLS, CDR2 YYNGEE. CDR3 length equals 15 residues. V gave up 3 bases and J gave up 7 bases; unmatched junction bases: 7. The CDR3 protein is CASSAGLAVPNTQYF. The CDR3 DNA reads as TGTGCCAGCAGCGCGGGACTAGCGGTCCCGAATACGCAGTATTTT.

In its sample, this clonotype was seen many times. The genes are TRBV2 and TRBJ2-7; D is possibly TRBD1 (5 bases). Per the germline V gene, CDR1 is SNHLY and CDR2 is FYNNEI. The CDR3 contains 13 residues. V was shortened by 9 bases and J by 4 bases, with 16 bases between the two germline ends. The DNA of the CDR3 is TGTGCCAGACAGGAGTTTCTCGGGTACGAGCAGTACTTC. Its translation: CARQEFLGYEQYF.